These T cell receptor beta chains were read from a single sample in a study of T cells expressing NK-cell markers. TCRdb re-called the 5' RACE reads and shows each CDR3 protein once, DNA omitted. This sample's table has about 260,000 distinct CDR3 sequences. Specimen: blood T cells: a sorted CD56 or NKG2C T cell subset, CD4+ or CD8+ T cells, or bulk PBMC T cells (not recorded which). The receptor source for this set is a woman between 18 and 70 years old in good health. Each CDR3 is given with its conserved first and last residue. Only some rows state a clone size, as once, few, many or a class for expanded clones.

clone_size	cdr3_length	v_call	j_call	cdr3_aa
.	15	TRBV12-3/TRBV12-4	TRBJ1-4	CASSLGQGAVEKLFF
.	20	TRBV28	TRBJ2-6	CASSLPSWTGALSGANVLTF
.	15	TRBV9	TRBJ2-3	CASSVAGGLTDTQYF
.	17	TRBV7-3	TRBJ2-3	CASSLEGLAGGPDTQYF
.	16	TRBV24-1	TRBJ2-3	CATSVSETDSTDTQYF
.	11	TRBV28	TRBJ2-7	CASRGLYEQYF
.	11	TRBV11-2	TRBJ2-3	CASSTQVTQYF
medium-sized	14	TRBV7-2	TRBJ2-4	CASTPGRTKNIQYF
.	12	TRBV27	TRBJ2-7	CASSLSGYEQYF
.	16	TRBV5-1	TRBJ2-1	CASSLEAHSGPNEQFF
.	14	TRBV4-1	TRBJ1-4	CASSLDKLNEKLFF